The 22 T cell receptor beta chains below were found in one sample sequenced in a study of OX40 agonist ivuxolimab in advanced cancers. Profiled with immunoSEQ multiplex PCR; TCRdb holds only in-frame clones, not every one. The table includes some 77,000 clones, roughly 92% detected once. This sample comprised CD4+ or CD8+ T cells sorted from blood, obtained in a trial of the OX40 agonist ivuxolimab. These receptors were collected from an adult with an advanced solid tumor such as melanoma, head and neck, liver or kidney cancer.

The J gene is TRBJ2-5, the V gene TRBV28, with TRBD1 matching over 7 bases. The CDR3 totals 14 residues. The V gene's germline CDR1 is MDHEN and CDR2 SYDVKM. V was pared by 6 bases and J by 2 bases, with 6 bases of the junction left unmatched. CDR3 sequence reads: CASRPQGIQETQYF. DNA of the CDR3: TGTGCCAGCAGGCCACAGGGGATTCAAGAGACCCAGTACTTC.

V usage is TRBV12-5 and J usage is TRBJ2-1; a weak D match, TRBD2 (5 bases). The CDR3 runs 13 residues. V dropped 6 bases and J dropped 6 bases, with 12 bases sitting between them. Germline-derived CDR1 and CDR2 are LGHNT and FRNRAP. The CDR3 nucleotides are TGTGCTAGTGGGGGTCGACGGGGCAATGAGCAGTTCTTC. This encodes CASGGRRGNEQFF. The full variable domain, rest sourced from reference TRBV12-5 and TRBJ2-1, is DARVTQTPRHKVTEMGQEVTMRCQPILGHNTVFWYRQTMMQGLELLAYFRNRAPLDDSGMPKDRFSAEMPDATLATLKIQPSEPRDSAVYFCASGGRRGNEQFFGPGTRLTVL.

V usage is TRBV7-9 and J usage is TRBJ1-4; possibly TRBD1 for D (6 bases). The CDR3 is 15 amino acids. In germline, CDR1 is SEHNR, CDR2 FQNEAQ (reference sequence). The V gene lost 5 bases and the J gene lost 6 bases, with 16 bases spanning the gap. DNA for the CDR3: TGTGCCAGCAGCCGGGGCCAGGGGAGGGATGAAAAACTGTTTTTT. This sequence encodes CASSRGQGRDEKLFF. Full variable domain (remainder filled in from reference TRBV7-9 and TRBJ1-4): DTGVSQNPRHKITKRGQNVTFRCDPISEHNRLYWYRQTLGQGPEFLTYFQNEAQLEKSRLLSDRFSAERPKGSFSTLEIQRTEQGDSAMYLCASSRGQGRDEKLFFGSGTQLSVL.

The rearrangement uses TRBV2 and TRBJ1-3, with D possibly TRBD1 on 6 matching bases. Trimming took 1 base from V and 4 from J, leaving 11 bases between them. The germline V gene has CDR1 SNHLY and CDR2 FYNNEI. The CDR3 spans 15 residues. CDR3 DNA sequence: TGTGCCAGCAGTGAAGATGGGGGGGCCGGAAACACCATATATTTT. It encodes CASSEDGGAGNTIYF.

The CDR3 loop is CASSLEASLYNEQFF. The DNA for the CDR3 is TGTGCCAGCAGCTTAGAGGCTAGCCTTTACAATGAGCAGTTCTTC. The V gene is TRBV7-2, the J gene TRBJ2-1, with a weak D call TRBD2 (5 bases). CDR1 SGHTA and CDR2 FQGNSA come from the germline V gene. This CDR3 spans 15 amino acids. V lost 1 base to trimming and J lost 4 bases, with 11 bases between them. The variable domain in full, completed from reference TRBV7-2 and TRBJ2-1, reads GAGVSQSPSNKVTEKGKDVELRCDPISGHTALYWYRQSLGQGLEFLIYFQGNSAPDKSGLPSDRFSAERTGGSVSTLTIQRTQQEDSAVYLCASSLEASLYNEQFFGPGTRLTVL.

This chain joins TRBV7-2 and TRBJ1-2, with D tentatively TRBD1 (5 bases). The CDR3 is 13 amino acids. The V gene lost 2 bases and the J gene lost 3 bases, with 7 bases spanning the gap. Germline CDR1 is SGHTA and CDR2 is FQGNSA. CDR3 DNA: TGTGCCAGCAGCTTAACAGGAGACTATGGCTACACCTTC. Protein product: CASSLTGDYGYTF.

The chain is built from TRBV9 and TRBJ2-1; the match to TRBD1 covers 10 bases. The CDR3 contains 15 residues. Germline CDR1 SGDLS, CDR2 YYNGEE. J was trimmed by 3 bases and V by 2 bases; bases with no gene match: 2. CDR3 sequence reads: CASSVRDRGYNEQFF. CDR3 nucleotides: TGTGCCAGCAGCGTTCGGGACAGGGGCTACAATGAGCAGTTCTTC.

The chain combines TRBV7-8 with TRBJ1-2; D is ambiguous. This CDR3 region has 12 residues. Trimming left V 1 base short and J 8 bases short, with 8 bases between. CDR1 is SGHVS, CDR2 FQNEAQ, per germline. The CDR3 region is CASSLDMRGYTF. DNA of the CDR3: TGTGCCAGCAGCTTAGACATGAGGGGCTACACCTTC.

As to this clone: The same CDR3 is also encoded by other DNA sequences in this sample. V gene TRBV6-5 combines with J gene TRBJ1-1, with D uncertain. The V gene's germline CDR1 is MNHEY and CDR2 SVGAGI. Trimming stripped 6 bases from V and 5 bases from J, with 16 bases between. The CDR3 contains 14 residues. CDR3 DNA: TGTGCCAGCAGCCCCCCCCGGGATTGGACTGAAGCTTTCTTT. Amino acids: CASSPPRDWTEAFF.

This clone turned up a few times. The V call is TRBV29-1, the J call TRBJ2-5, with a tentative D call TRBD1 (6 bases). The V gene lost 4 bases and the J gene lost 3 bases, with 6 bases spanning the gap. CDR3 length: 11 residues. The germline V gene has CDR1 SQVTM and CDR2 ANQGSEA. This CDR3 reads CSVGTEETQYF. The CDR3 nucleotides read TGCAGCGTTGGGACAGAAGAGACCCAGTACTTC.

This clone was counted only a few times. CDR3 nucleotides: TGTGCCAGCAGTTACGGAAGGGACGGCACCGGGGAGCTGTTTTTT. Protein sequence: CASSYGRDGTGELFF. This chain joins TRBV6-6 and TRBJ2-2; D is tentatively TRBD1 or TRBD2 (5 bases each). Germline V gene sequence: CDR1 MNHNY, CDR2 SVGAGI (reference sequence). Trimming shortened V by 2 bases and J by 4 bases, and 11 bases separated the two germline ends. The CDR3 covers 15 residues.

The chain couples TRBV2 to TRBJ2-1; 15 bases match TRBD2. CDR3 length equals 16 residues. From germline, CDR1 is SNHLY and CDR2 FYNNEI. Germline trimming cut 5 bases from V and 8 bases from J; bases unmatched to any gene: 7. The CDR3 loop reads CASSPGTSGRFDEQFF. CDR3 DNA sequence: TGTGCCAGCAGTCCGGGGACTAGCGGGAGGTTCGATGAGCAGTTCTTC.

The rearrangement joins TRBV9 to TRBJ2-7; D is possibly TRBD1 or TRBD2 (5 bases each). The CDR3 contains 15 residues. Trimming cost V 0 bases and J 6 bases, with 16 bases left between them. The germline V gene encodes CDR1 SGDLS and CDR2 YYNGEE. CDR3 nucleotides: TGTGCCAGCAGCGTAGGAGGGGAGTTTGTGGGCGAGCAGTACTTC. This sequence encodes CASSVGGEFVGEQYF.

The chain uses TRBV7-9 and TRBJ2-3, with D possibly being TRBD2 (6 bases). Trimming shortened V by 5 bases and J by 2 bases, and 14 bases separated the two germline ends. CDR1 and CDR2 (germline): SEHNR, FQNEAQ (reference sequence). The CDR3 has 15 amino acids. CDR3 protein: CASSPSGLATDTQYF. Here the CDR3 DNA reads TGTGCCAGCAGCCCAAGCGGGTTGGCCACAGATACGCAGTATTTT.

The DNA for the CDR3 is TGTGCCAGCTCCAAAGCCCCGGGCAACCCCTACGAGCAGTACTTC. Translation: CASSKAPGNPYEQYF. The chain recombines TRBV9 with TRBJ2-7; D call uncertain. The germline CDR1 and CDR2 sequences are SGDLS and YYNGEE. Between the trimmed V and J ends, which lost 7 bases and 2 bases, there was a span of 19 bases. The CDR3 runs 15 residues.

The V call is TRBV15, the J call TRBJ1-5, with a possible D match to TRBD1 (5 bases). The CDR3 consists of 15 residues. CDR1 LNHNV and CDR2 YYDKDF come from the germline V gene (reference sequence). V shed 3 bases and J shed 0 bases, with 9 bases lying between them. The CDR3 DNA follows: TGTGCCACCAGCAGCGACAGCAATAGCAATCAGCCCCAGCATTTT. Protein product: CATSSDSNSNQPQHF.

This clone occurred once. The chain is built from TRBV5-1 and TRBJ2-7, with 8 nucleotides matching TRBD1. This CDR3 comprises 13 residues. J was trimmed by 5 bases and V by 4 bases; bases with no gene match: 5. Germline CDR1 is SGHRS and CDR2 is YFSETQ. CDR3 bases: TGCGCCAGCAGCAGGGACAGGCGGGACGAGCAGTACTTC. The encoded protein is CASSRDRRDEQYF.

This sequence joins TRBV18 and TRBJ2-7, with 8 positions matching TRBD2. Trimming at V came to 6 bases and at J to 3 bases, leaving 16 bases not matched to a gene. CDR3 length equals 17 residues. Germline lookup yields CDR1 KGHSH and CDR2 LQKENI. The CDR3 coding sequence is TGTGCCAGCTCCCCTTCCGCCGGGACTAGTTTACTCTACGAGCAGTACTTC. Protein sequence: CASSPSAGTSLLYEQYF.

V usage is TRBV7-9 and J usage is TRBJ2-1; D might be TRBD1 (6 bases). V lost 6 bases and J 8 bases, leaving 14 bases between the germline ends. The CDR3 extends over 13 amino acids. Germline assignment: CDR1 SEHNR and CDR2 FQNEAQ (reference sequence). The CDR3 is CASRALQGDEQFF. CDR3 coding DNA: TGTGCCAGCAGGGCACTACAGGGCGATGAGCAGTTCTTC.

This chain connects TRBV5-6 to TRBJ2-1, with D perhaps TRBD2 (5 bases). Trimming pared 3 bases from V and 0 bases from J, leaving 13 bases between. Germline V lookup: CDR1 SGHDT, CDR2 YYEEEE. The CDR3 runs to 16 residues. CDR3 nucleotide sequence: TGTGCCAGCAGCTCCGGACTGCTCAGCTCCTACAATGAGCAGTTCTTC. Translating gives CASSSGLLSSYNEQFF.

The chain is built from TRBV19 and TRBJ2-5; no reliable D call. In germline, CDR1 is LNHDA, CDR2 SQIVND (reference sequence). Trimming removed 3 bases from V and 2 bases from J, with 10 bases in between. The CDR3 loop spans 14 amino acids. The CDR3 region is CASSIGGSQETQYF. The CDR3 DNA reads as TGTGCCAGTAGTATCGGCGGATCTCAAGAGACCCAGTACTTC.

CDR3 sequence: CATKAVSGANVLTF. The DNA for the CDR3 is TGTGCCACCAAGGCAGTGTCTGGGGCCAACGTCCTGACTTTC. The chain uses TRBV19 and TRBJ2-6, with D unclear. This CDR3 region has 14 residues. V was cut by 10 bases and J by 1 base, with 11 bases left in between. Germline V gene data show CDR1 as LNHDA and CDR2 as SQIVND (reference sequence).